This T cell receptor (beta chain) stems from a study of identical twins. This clonotype showed up just a few times. This CDR3 spans 12 amino acids. Germline CDR1 SQVTM, CDR2 ANQGSEA. V was shortened by 4 bases and J by 5 bases, with 11 bases between the two germline ends. TCRdb independently ran MiXCR on the 5' RACE reads; one entry per CDR3 protein. This table has over 200,000 distinct CDR3 sequences, approximately 9% appearing once. The chain recombines TRBV29-1 with TRBJ2-5, with a weak D call TRBD2 (6 bases). The sample taken for sequencing was memory (CD45RO+) T cells sorted from blood. This sequence originates from a woman aged 18 to 35 in good health. CDR3 nucleotide sequence: TGCAGCGTTGTCCGGGGGTCGGAGACCCAGTACTTC. Translated: CSVVRGSETQYF.